Presented here are 32 T cell receptor beta chains from one specimen sequenced in a study of blood T cell repertoires in COVID-19 (TCRdb year 2020). Library method: the immunoSEQ multiplex PCR assay. The immuneACCESS repertoire file appears here via TCRdb, limited to in-frame rearrangements. These files lack a portion of the clones; in checked studies, under half of the deficit traces to unresolved V genes, and the cause of the others is not known. The sample includes about 100,000 clones, with about four fifths observed a single time. The ten most abundant clones make up under 5% of the sample. Sequenced input: peripheral blood. These receptors originate from an elderly man with COVID-19, enrolled during active disease.

The rearrangement uses TRBV9 and TRBJ2-4; 7 bases match TRBD2. Per the germline V gene, CDR1 is SGDLS and CDR2 is YYNGEE. The CDR3 consists of 14 residues. Germline trimming cut 3 bases from V and 3 bases from J; bases unmatched to any gene: 3. The CDR3 coding sequence is TGTGCCAGCAGCGCTGAGCGGGGCAAAAACATTCAGTACTTC. Protein: CASSAERGKNIQYF.

The V and J genes are TRBV7-9 and TRBJ2-2; 8 nucleotides agree with TRBD2. This CDR3 spans 17 amino acids. The germline V gene encodes CDR1 SEHNR and CDR2 FQNEAQ (reference sequence). With 0 bases clipped from V and 3 bases from J, the junction kept 6 bases outside the gene matches. CDR3 in DNA: TGTGCCAGCAGCTTAGCACCGGGGGGGCCCGACACCGGGGAGCTGTTTTTT. The encoded protein is CASSLAPGGPDTGELFF.

The genes are TRBV27 and TRBJ2-7, with TRBD2 matching 11 bases. V shed 1 base, J shed 5 bases, and the junction held 4 bases outside the gene matches. CDR3 length: 15 amino acids. Germline CDR1 MNHEY, CDR2 SMNVEV (reference sequence). CDR3 amino acids: CASSLWASGRNEQYF. The CDR3 DNA reads TGTGCCAGCAGTTTATGGGCTAGCGGGAGGAACGAGCAGTACTTC.

The chain combines TRBV10-2 with TRBJ1-5, with TRBD1 as a possible D gene (6 bases). The ends were cut back, 2 bases at V and 2 bases at J, with 13 bases in the middle. Germline V gene sequence: CDR1 WSHSY, CDR2 SAAADI. This CDR3 has 16 amino acids. The chain's CDR3 is CASSELQGLGNQPQHF. CDR3 in DNA: TGCGCCAGCAGTGAGCTCCAGGGGTTAGGCAATCAGCCCCAGCATTTT.

This chain connects TRBV11-2 to TRBJ1-5; TRBD1 is a possible D gene (6 bases). V was cut by 5 bases and J by 1 base, with 12 bases left in between. The CDR3 extends over 15 amino acids. From germline, CDR1 is SGHAT and CDR2 FQNNGV. As DNA, the CDR3 is TGTGCCAGCAGCAAGGGGGACGAGAGCAATCAGCCCCAGCATTTT. This encodes CASSKGDESNQPQHF.

This chain connects TRBV9 to TRBJ2-7; TRBD1 aligns across 11 bases. CDR3 length: 14 residues. V dropped 2 bases and J dropped 2; count of bases not matched to a gene: 0. In germline, CDR1 is SGDLS, CDR2 YYNGEE. The CDR3 loop is CASSVGQGAYEQYF. The CDR3 DNA sequence: TGTGCCAGCAGCGTGGGACAGGGGGCCTACGAGCAGTACTTC.

This chain uses TRBV3-1 (or the pseudogene TRBV3-2) with TRBJ1-5; D is ambiguous. The CDR3 covers 16 residues. The germline V and J ends were trimmed by 4 bases and 2 bases, with 15 bases remaining between them. Looked up from germline, CDR1 is LGHDT and CDR2 is YNNKEL (reference sequence). The CDR3 is CASSPRYRTGNQPQHF. The CDR3 region has the DNA TGTGCCAGCAGCCCCCGATACCGTACGGGCAATCAGCCCCAGCATTTT.

This chain joins TRBV29-1 and TRBJ2-1; the match to TRBD2 covers 9 bases. In germline, CDR1 is SQVTM, CDR2 ANQGSEA. The CDR3 loop spans 13 amino acids. V was clipped by 5 bases and J by 9 bases; unmatched bases: 8. CDR3 sequence: CSVSAGGRSEQFF. DNA for the CDR3: TGCAGCGTTTCGGCGGGAGGGCGCAGTGAGCAGTTCTTC.

The genes are TRBV6-5 and TRBJ1-2; tentatively, D is TRBD1 (6 bases). The CDR3 is 15 amino acids. V dropped 2 bases and J dropped 6 bases, with 16 bases sitting between them. The V gene's germline CDR1 is MNHEY and CDR2 SVGAGI. The CDR3 coding sequence is TGTGCCAGCAGTTACGCACAGGGAACTTTGGATGGCTACACCTTC. Translating it yields CASSYAQGTLDGYTF.

V gene TRBV19 combines with J gene TRBJ1-5; D is perhaps TRBD1 (6 bases). The CDR3 is 12 residues long. Trimming took off 8 bases at V and 7 bases at J, with 12 bases between the two ends. Germline CDR1 LNHDA, CDR2 SQIVND (reference sequence). The CDR3 loop is CASGKQGQPQHF. The CDR3 DNA sequence: TGTGCCAGTGGAAAACAGGGCCAGCCCCAGCATTTT.

V and J are TRBV7-2 and TRBJ2-5, with unresolved D. Germline CDR1 is SGHTA and CDR2 is FQGNSA. Between the trimmed V and J ends, which lost 5 bases and 2 bases, there was a span of 9 bases. The CDR3 has 13 residues. The CDR3 coding sequence is TGTGCCAGCAGCCCCCCGAGTCAAGAGACCCAGTACTTC. This sequence encodes CASSPPSQETQYF.

The chain employs TRBV18 and TRBJ1-6; TRBD1 is a possible D gene (6 bases). This CDR3 has 19 residues. The V and J ends lost 6 bases and 0 bases respectively, with 21 bases between them. Germline loops: CDR1 KGHSH, CDR2 LQKENI. The CDR3 nucleotides are TGTGCCAGCTCTCCGTACGAAACAGGGTTAAGCTCCTATAATTCACCCCTCCACTTT. Translating gives CASSPYETGLSSYNSPLHF.

This clone was counted a few times. CDR3 nucleotide sequence: TGCGCCAGCAGCCAAGTACAGGGGGCGAATTCACCCCTCCACTTT. It codes for CASSQVQGANSPLHF. The chain couples TRBV5-1 to TRBJ1-6; 9 bases line up with TRBD1. Germline CDR1 reads SGHRS; CDR2 reads YFSETQ. The V and J ends lost 4 bases and 7 bases, in that order; junction bases with no gene match: 6. This CDR3 spans 15 amino acids.

The rearrangement uses TRBV19 and TRBJ2-6; possible D gene TRBD2, 6 bases. Trimming left V 5 bases short and J 0 bases short, with 11 bases between. Germline lookup yields CDR1 LNHDA and CDR2 SQIVND (reference sequence). This CDR3 contains 16 residues. The CDR3 region is CASSGRGYSGANVLTF. Written as DNA, the CDR3 is TGTGCCAGTAGTGGGCGGGGTTACTCTGGGGCCAACGTCCTGACTTTC.

This chain connects TRBV11-3 to TRBJ2-3, with 8 bases that match TRBD2. Trimming at V came to 1 base and at J to 6 bases, leaving 12 bases not matched to a gene. The CDR3 loop spans 17 amino acids. Germline-derived CDR1 and CDR2 are SGHNT and YENEEA. The CDR3 loop is CASSLGGAGAFSDTQYF. CDR3 nucleotide sequence: TGTGCCAGCAGCTTAGGAGGAGCGGGGGCATTCTCGGATACGCAGTATTTT.

The V call is TRBV7-6, the J call TRBJ2-3, with D tentatively TRBD1 (6 bases). V dropped 1 base and J dropped 9 bases, with 26 bases sitting between them. The CDR3 contains 18 residues. CDR1 SGHVS and CDR2 FNYEAQ come from the germline V gene. The CDR3 is CASSLVAGGRGILATQYF. CDR3 in DNA: TGTGCCAGCAGCTTAGTTGCCGGCGGCAGGGGTATCTTGGCCACGCAGTATTTT.

The chain couples TRBV10-3 to TRBJ2-2; 10 nucleotides align to TRBD2. The junction had 5 bases not matched to a gene; V was cut back by 6 bases and J by 4 bases. CDR1 is ENHRY and CDR2 is SYGVKD in the germline V gene. The CDR3 covers 15 residues. As DNA, the CDR3 is TGTGCCATCAGATCCGGGACTAGCGTCACCGGGGAGCTGTTTTTT. Its protein product is CAIRSGTSVTGELFF.

The gene calls are TRBV10-3 and TRBJ2-5; 8 positions match TRBD1. CDR1 and CDR2 from the germline V gene are ENHRY and SYGVKD. The CDR3 consists of 13 residues. Trimming took 4 bases from V and 5 from J; bases not matched to a gene: 3. The CDR3 spells CAISAGGSETQYF. The DNA of the CDR3 is TGTGCCATCAGTGCAGGGGGCAGTGAGACCCAGTACTTC.

This chain uses TRBV28 with TRBJ2-6, with unresolved D. The CDR3 length is 17 residues. Germline V gene lookup returns CDR1 MDHEN and CDR2 SYDVKM. Trimming removed 5 bases at V and 2 bases at J, with 16 bases between. For the CDR3, the DNA is TGTGCCAGCAGTGGCCCCGGGTATGGCGCTGGGGCCAACGTCCTGACTTTC. Protein product: CASSGPGYGAGANVLTF.

The chain employs TRBV10-3 and TRBJ2-3; 10 nucleotides align to TRBD2. The junction had 3 bases not matched to a gene; V was cut back by 0 bases and J by 6 bases. This CDR3 comprises 15 residues. Germline lookup yields CDR1 ENHRY and CDR2 SYGVKD. This CDR3 is CAISESGLAFDTQYF. DNA of the CDR3: TGTGCCATCAGTGAGTCGGGACTAGCGTTCGATACGCAGTATTTT.

The genes are TRBV15 and TRBJ2-7, with 7 bases lining up with TRBD2. The length of the CDR3 is 17 residues. With 4 bases clipped from V and 1 base from J, the junction kept 13 bases outside the gene matches. The germline CDR1 and CDR2 sequences are LNHNV and YYDKDF (reference sequence). The CDR3 nucleotides are TGTGCCACCAGCAAAGAGACTCGGGCTAGCGGTTCCTACGAGCAGTACTTC. Protein sequence: CATSKETRASGSYEQYF.

The rearrangement uses TRBV15 and TRBJ1-5; D is ambiguous. This CDR3 spans 13 amino acids. Trimming cost V 1 base and J 5 bases, with 6 bases left between them. Germline V lookup: CDR1 LNHNV, CDR2 YYDKDF (reference sequence). As DNA, the CDR3 is TGTGCCACCAGCAGAGGAGCCCATCAGCCCCAGCATTTT. It encodes CATSRGAHQPQHF.

This clone has a single count. The V gene is TRBV27, the J gene TRBJ1-1; possibly TRBD1 for D (5 bases). Germline assignment: CDR1 MNHEY and CDR2 SMNVEV (reference sequence). Between the trimmed V and J ends, which lost 1 base and 4 bases, there was a span of 10 bases. This CDR3 is 14 amino acids long. The CDR3 reads CASSLWGVGTEAFF. Written as DNA, the CDR3 is TGTGCCAGCAGTTTATGGGGGGTAGGCACTGAAGCTTTCTTT.

The chain uses TRBV5-5 and TRBJ1-4, with TRBD1 matching 11 bases. There are 15 residues in the CDR3. Per the germline V gene, CDR1 is SGHKS and CDR2 is YYEKEE (reference sequence). The V gene end was trimmed by 3 bases and the J gene end by 8 bases; junction bases not matched to a gene: 6. The CDR3 is CASSYWTGGGEKLFF. In DNA form, the CDR3 reads TGTGCCAGCAGCTACTGGACAGGGGGCGGCGAAAAACTGTTTTTT. Supplemented by reference TRBV5-5 and TRBJ1-4, the full variable domain reads DAGVTQSPTHLIKTRGQQVTLRCSPISGHKSVSWYQQVLGQGPQFIFQYYEKEERGRGNFPDRFSARQFPNYSSELNVNALLLGDSALYLCASSYWTGGGEKLFFGSGTQLSVL.

This clone was recorded a few times. The rearrangement uses TRBV4-2 and TRBJ1-2; 8 bases match TRBD1. The CDR3 sequence is 16 residues long. Looked up from germline, CDR1 is LGHNA and CDR2 is YNFKEQ. V lost 3 bases to trimming and J lost 7 bases; unmatched junction nucleotides: 13. The CDR3 DNA follows: TGTGCCAGCAGCCAGGCCGGACAGGGTTCGGGGCGTGGCTACACCTTC. It yields the protein CASSQAGQGSGRGYTF.

The genes are TRBV7-9 and TRBJ2-7, with 7 bases matching TRBD2. The junction had 13 bases not matched to a gene; V was cut back by 4 bases and J by 4 bases. Germline V CDR1 and CDR2: SEHNR, FQNEAQ (reference sequence). This CDR3 is built from 16 residues. The CDR3 DNA sequence: TGTGCCAGCAGCTGGGCGGGGGAGCCAGGATTTTACGAGCAGTACTTC. Translating gives CASSWAGEPGFYEQYF.

CDR3 loop: CAWSVRRSGEWGGNQPQHF. The CDR3 DNA follows: TGTGCCTGGAGTGTACGCCGTAGTGGGGAATGGGGGGGCAATCAGCCCCAGCATTTT. V usage is TRBV30 and J usage is TRBJ1-5; D might be TRBD1 (5 bases). CDR1 GTSNPN and CDR2 SVGIG come from the germline V gene (reference sequence). The germline V and J ends were trimmed by 0 bases and 2 bases, with 23 bases remaining between them. The CDR3 is made up of 19 amino acids. The full variable domain, rest sourced from reference TRBV30 and TRBJ1-5, is SQTIHQWPATLVQPVGSPLSLECTVEGTSNPNLYWYRQAAGRGLQLLFYSVGIGQISSEVPQNLSASRPQDRQFILSSKKLLLSDSGFYLCAWSVRRSGEWGGNQPQHFGDGTRLSIL.

The chain joins TRBV19 to TRBJ2-3; no reliable D call. From germline, CDR1 is LNHDA and CDR2 SQIVND (reference sequence). V gave up 3 bases and J gave up 2 bases, with 9 bases separating them. This CDR3 comprises 14 residues. CDR3 DNA sequence: TGTGCCAGTAGTATTTCGCAGTCCACAGATACGCAGTATTTT. Translated: CASSISQSTDTQYF.

The chain couples TRBV5-1 to TRBJ1-5; 9 nucleotides line up with TRBD1. CDR3 length: 14 amino acids. Losses at the gene ends were 2 bases for V and 4 bases for J; bases not matched to a gene: 1. Germline CDR1 is SGHRS and CDR2 is YFSETQ. CDR3 sequence: CASSFGQGNQPQHF. The CDR3 nucleotides read TGCGCCAGCAGCTTCGGACAGGGGAATCAGCCCCAGCATTTT.

This clone is a singleton in its sample. The chain carries TRBV5-6 and TRBJ1-4, with D possibly TRBD1 on 6 matching bases. The germline V and J ends were trimmed by 0 bases and 0 bases, with 12 bases remaining between them. The germline gives CDR1 SGHDT, CDR2 YYEEEE. The CDR3 is 17 amino acids. The CDR3 protein is CASSLGQGIATNEKLFF. The CDR3 DNA reads TGTGCCAGCAGCTTGGGGCAGGGGATCGCAACTAATGAAAAACTGTTTTTT. The full variable domain, with the rest looked up from reference TRBV5-6 and TRBJ1-4, is DAGVTQSPTHLIKTRGQQVTLRCSPKSGHDTVSWYQQALGQGPQFIFQYYEEEERQRGNFPDRFSGHQFPNYSSELNVNALLLGDSALYLCASSLGQGIATNEKLFFGSGTQLSVL.

The chain uses TRBV5-1 and TRBJ2-2; 8 bases fit TRBD1. V shed 3 bases and J 0 bases; nucleotides not matched to a gene: 4. Germline V gene sequence: CDR1 SGHRS, CDR2 YFSETQ. CDR3 length: 16 amino acids. This chain's CDR3 is CASSWGDRTNTGELFF. The CDR3 nucleotides are TGCGCCAGCAGCTGGGGGGACAGGACGAACACCGGGGAGCTGTTTTTT.

The chain employs TRBV29-1 and TRBJ2-2; TRBD1 matches at 8 bases. CDR3 length: 14 residues. Germline V gene lookup returns CDR1 SQVTM and CDR2 ANQGSEA. Unmatched junction bases numbered 11, after V lost 7 bases and J lost 7 bases. This CDR3 reads CSALRDRFHGELFF. In DNA form, the CDR3 reads TGCAGCGCCCTTAGGGACAGGTTTCACGGGGAGCTGTTTTTT.